These T cell receptor beta chains were read from a single sample in a study of cytomegalovirus exposure and HLA in healthy donors. Assay used: immunoSEQ multiplex PCR; TCRdb lists only in-frame clones, some missing. Of over 200,000 clones in the sample, 80% to 90% were seen once. Sequencing input: PBMCs. All receptors come from a woman under 30 in good health and CMV-seronegative. Both conserved end residues are part of each CDR3. Clone size is given for some rows only: seen once, a few or many times, or a class if the clone is expanded.

j_call v_call clone_size cdr3_aa
TRBJ2-7 TRBV4-1 . CASSQDGVAAGGREQYF
TRBJ1-2 TRBV5-4 . CASSLAAGGTYGYTF
TRBJ1-3 TRBV5-1 . CASSPDSRGNTIYF
TRBJ1-2 TRBV11-2 . CASSFWGQGAQGYTF
TRBJ2-5 TRBV4-1 . CASSRRTAAETQYF
TRBJ2-2 TRBV10-3 . CAIKEGQNTGELFF
TRBJ1-6 TRBV7-2 . CASSLGTAAPLHF
TRBJ2-7 TRBV4-1 . CASSQGLAGEEQYF
TRBJ2-5 TRBV10-2 . CASSESGGRETQYF
TRBJ1-1 TRBV2 . CASNSGTEAFF
TRBJ2-1 TRBV5-4 once CASSPGGAGGPHEQFF
TRBJ1-2 TRBV7-2 . CASGTGTGYGYTF
TRBJ2-1 TRBV6-4 . CASSDTVLAGVGNEQFF
TRBJ1-2 TRBV5-5 . CASSYWTDYGYTF
. TRBV19 . CASSPSPGNNYEQYF
TRBJ1-2 TRBV5-4 . CASSSGQGDYYGYTF
TRBJ1-1 TRBV18 . CASSPGQLKRGNTEAFF
TRBJ1-5 TRBV7-2 . CASSLVGQGSNQPQHF
TRBJ1-2 TRBV14 . CASSQRGQGVYGYTF
TRBJ1-4 TRBV6-5 . CASGRQGFLNEKLFF
TRBJ2-2 TRBV5-1 . CASSYIGATGELFF
TRBJ1-2 TRBV5-6 . CASSPPLLLLPGTDYGYTF
TRBJ2-1 TRBV9 . CASSVAPQVYNEQFF
TRBJ1-2 TRBV5-1 . CASSLGQTANYGYTF